These 2 T cell receptor beta chains were all obtained from the same sample, sequenced in a study of sequential checkpoint blockade in melanoma. TCRdb's copy holds only in-frame clones and misses some; the assay was immunoSEQ multiplex PCR. The sample contains approximately 11,000 clones, approximately 80% of which appear only once. Treatment meaning: randomized to nivolumab then ipilimumab (arm A) or the reverse (arm B). Sequencing was performed on CD8+ T cells sorted from blood (inferred from file names), taken from a patient given nivolumab and ipilimumab in sequence. The receptors were gathered from a human donor with melanoma.

CDR3 sequence reads: CASSEPGQSNSPLHF. The CDR3 DNA reads TGTGCCAGCAGTGAACCGGGACAGAGTAATTCACCCCTCCACTTT. The chain recombines TRBV5-4 with TRBJ1-6; 7 bases line up with TRBD1. The V gene end was trimmed by 5 bases and the J gene end by 6 bases; junction bases not matched to a gene: 8. This CDR3 is built from 15 residues. CDR1 and CDR2 (germline): SGHNT, YYREEE (reference sequence).

The chain employs TRBV11-2 and TRBJ2-7; D is perhaps TRBD2 (7 bases). Trimming removed 6 bases from V and 4 bases from J, with 16 bases in between. The CDR3 loop spans 14 amino acids. Germline CDR1 reads SGHAT; CDR2 reads FQNNGV. CDR3 region: CASSLRGPGYEQYF. In DNA form, the CDR3 reads TGTGCCAGCAGTTTGCGGGGGCCAGGTTACGAGCAGTACTTC.